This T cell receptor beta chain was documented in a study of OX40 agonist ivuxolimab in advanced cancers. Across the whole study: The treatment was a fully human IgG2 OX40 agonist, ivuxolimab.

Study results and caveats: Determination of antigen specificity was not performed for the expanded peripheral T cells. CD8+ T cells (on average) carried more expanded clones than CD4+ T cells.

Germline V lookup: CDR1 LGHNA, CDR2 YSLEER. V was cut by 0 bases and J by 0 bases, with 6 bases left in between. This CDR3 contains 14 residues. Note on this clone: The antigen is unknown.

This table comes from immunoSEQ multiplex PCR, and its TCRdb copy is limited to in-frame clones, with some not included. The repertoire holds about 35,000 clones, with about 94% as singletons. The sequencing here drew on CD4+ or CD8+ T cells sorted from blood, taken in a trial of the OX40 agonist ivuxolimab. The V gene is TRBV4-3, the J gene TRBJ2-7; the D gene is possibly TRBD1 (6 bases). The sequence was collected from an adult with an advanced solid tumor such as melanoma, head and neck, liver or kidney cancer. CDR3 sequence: CASSQEDSSYEQYF. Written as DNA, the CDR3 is TGCGCCAGCAGCCAAGAGGACAGCTCCTACGAGCAGTACTTC.